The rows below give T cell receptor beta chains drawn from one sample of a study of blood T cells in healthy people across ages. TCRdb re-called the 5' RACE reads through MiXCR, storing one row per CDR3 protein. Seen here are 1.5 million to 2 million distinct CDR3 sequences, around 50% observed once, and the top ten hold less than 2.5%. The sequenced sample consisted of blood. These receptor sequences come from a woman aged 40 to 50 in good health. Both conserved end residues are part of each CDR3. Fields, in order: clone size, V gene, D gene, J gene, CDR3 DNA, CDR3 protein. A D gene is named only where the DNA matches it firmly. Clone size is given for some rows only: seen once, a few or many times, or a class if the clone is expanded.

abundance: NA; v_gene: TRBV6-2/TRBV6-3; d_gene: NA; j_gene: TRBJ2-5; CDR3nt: TGTGCCAGCAGTTATGTAGGCCCTACCCATGAGACCCAGTACTTC; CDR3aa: CASSYVGPTHETQYF
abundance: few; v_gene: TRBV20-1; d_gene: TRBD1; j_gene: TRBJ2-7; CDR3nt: TGCAGTGCTACCCGGGACAGGGGACACAATGAGCAGTACTTC; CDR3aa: CSATRDRGHNEQYF
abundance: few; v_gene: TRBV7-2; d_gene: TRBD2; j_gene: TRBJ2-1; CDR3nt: TGTGCCAGCAGCGTTATAGCGGGGGTTACCAATGAGCAGTTCTTC; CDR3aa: CASSVIAGVTNEQFF
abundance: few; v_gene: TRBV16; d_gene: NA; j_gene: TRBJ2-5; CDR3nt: TGTGCCAGCAGCCAATCGATAGGCAACCAAGAGACCCAGTACTTC; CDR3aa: CASSQSIGNQETQYF
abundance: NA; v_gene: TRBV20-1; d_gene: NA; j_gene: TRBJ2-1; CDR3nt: TGCAGTGCTAGAGAAGGGCTAGCGTATTCCTACAATGAGCAGTTCTTC; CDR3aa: CSAREGLAYSYNEQFF
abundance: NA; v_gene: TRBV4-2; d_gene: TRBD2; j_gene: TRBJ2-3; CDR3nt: TGTGCCAGCAGCCAAGAGGCCCACGGCGGGGGAACGGATACGCAGTATTTT; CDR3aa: CASSQEAHGGGTDTQYF
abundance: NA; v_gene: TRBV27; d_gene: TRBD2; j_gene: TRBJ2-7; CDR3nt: TGTGCCAGCAGTGAATTCGTTTGGCGCGGTAGCGGGGCCCAACACGAGCAGTACTTC; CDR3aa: CASSEFVWRGSGAQHEQYF
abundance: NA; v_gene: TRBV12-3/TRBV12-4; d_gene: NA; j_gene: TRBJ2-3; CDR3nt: TGTGCCAGCAGTTTGCTAGGGCCTCTCACAGGTACGCAGTATTTT; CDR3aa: CASSLLGPLTGTQYF
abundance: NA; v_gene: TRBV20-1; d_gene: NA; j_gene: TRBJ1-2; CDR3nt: TGCAGTGCTAGAGTAGGTCAGCGGGGCTGGTATGGCTACACCTTC; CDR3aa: CSARVGQRGWYGYTF
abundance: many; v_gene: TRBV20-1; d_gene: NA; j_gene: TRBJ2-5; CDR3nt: TGCAGTGCTAGAAGGGATGGGGGGGAGACCCAGTACTTC; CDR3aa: CSARRDGGETQYF
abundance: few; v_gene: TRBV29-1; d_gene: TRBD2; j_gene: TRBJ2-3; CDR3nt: TGCAGCAGACTGGGGGGAGGGACAGATACGCAGTATTTT; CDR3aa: CSRLGGGTDTQYF
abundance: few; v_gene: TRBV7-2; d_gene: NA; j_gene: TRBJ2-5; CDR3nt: TGTGCCAGCAGCCGGAGCGGCAGGCCCTCTAGAAGCCAAGAGACCCAGTACTTC; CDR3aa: CASSRSGRPSRSQETQYF
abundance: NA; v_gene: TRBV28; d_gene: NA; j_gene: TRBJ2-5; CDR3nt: TGTGCCAGCAGTTCCCTGGAAGGAGGGAAAGAGACCCAGTACTTC; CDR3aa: CASSSLEGGKETQYF
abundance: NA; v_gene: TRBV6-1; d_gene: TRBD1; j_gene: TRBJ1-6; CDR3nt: TGTGCCAGCAGTGAAAGGGACAGGCGTGATTCACCCCTCCACTTT; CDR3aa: CASSERDRRDSPLHF
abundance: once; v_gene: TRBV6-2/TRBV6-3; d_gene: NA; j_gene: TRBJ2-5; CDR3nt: TGTGCCAGCACCTCAGCCGGGTCTGAGACCCAGTACTTC; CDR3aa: CASTSAGSETQYF
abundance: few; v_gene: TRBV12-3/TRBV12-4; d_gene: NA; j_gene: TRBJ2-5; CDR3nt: TGTGCCAGCACAGAACGGGGTGAGCAGTACTTC; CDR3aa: CASTERGEQYF
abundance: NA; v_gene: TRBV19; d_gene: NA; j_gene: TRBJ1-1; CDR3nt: TGTGCCAGTAGTATAAGGGGGATGAGCACTGAAGCTTTCTTT; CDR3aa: CASSIRGMSTEAFF
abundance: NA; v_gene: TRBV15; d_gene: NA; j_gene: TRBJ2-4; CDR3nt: TGTGCCACCACGGGAAGGGGAGCCAAAAACATTCAGTACTTC; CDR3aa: CATTGRGAKNIQYF
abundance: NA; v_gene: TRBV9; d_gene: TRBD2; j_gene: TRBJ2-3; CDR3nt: TGTGCCAGCAGCGTAGCTACGGGACTAGAATACCCAGATACGCAGTATTTT; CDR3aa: CASSVATGLEYPDTQYF
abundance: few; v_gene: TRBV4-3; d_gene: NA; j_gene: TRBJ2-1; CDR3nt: TGCGCCAGCAGCCAACAAACAGGGTCCCCCAATGAGCAGTTCTTC; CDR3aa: CASSQQTGSPNEQFF
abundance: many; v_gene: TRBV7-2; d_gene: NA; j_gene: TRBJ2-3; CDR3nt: TGTGCCAGCAGAGATCGGGATACGCAGTATTTT; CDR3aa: CASRDRDTQYF
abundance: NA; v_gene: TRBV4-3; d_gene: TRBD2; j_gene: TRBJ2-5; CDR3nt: TGCGCCAGCAGCCGAGGACTAGCGGGGGGAGAGACCCAGTACTTC; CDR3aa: CASSRGLAGGETQYF